These T cell receptor beta chains were read from a single sample in a study of cytomegalovirus exposure and HLA in healthy donors. The repertoire was sequenced with immunoSEQ multiplex PCR; TCRdb's copy has only in-frame clones and lacks some. The sample holds approximately 200,000 clones, around 81% seen once. Sequencing input: PBMCs. Every receptor here comes from a woman between 18 and 29 years old in good health and CMV-seropositive. Each CDR3 is given without its conserved first and last residue. Fields, in order: D gene, V gene, J gene, clone size, CDR3 protein. The D gene is left open where the match is weak. Clone size is shown for a subset of rows, as once, few, many or a class of expanded clone.

NA	TRBV7-9	TRBJ1-5	NA	ASSFGGVGNQPQH
TRBD1	TRBV30	TRBJ1-5	NA	AWSRQGGQPQH
NA	TRBV2	TRBJ1-6	NA	ASTLGKDNSDSPLH
TRBD2	TRBV7-2	TRBJ2-5	NA	ASSLVRGGAGETQY
NA	TRBV7-8	TRBJ1-5	NA	ASSLGQDRNQPQH
NA	TRBV30	TRBJ2-3	few	AWTPGGGAGGTQY
NA	TRBV30	TRBJ1-2	NA	AFRQAMGYGYT
NA	TRBV7-3	TRBJ2-2	few	ASALAVSTGELF
NA	TRBV2	TRBJ1-2	once	ASNDKGGYT
NA	TRBV6-6	TRBJ1-1	NA	ASSTDSDAEAF
TRBD1	TRBV27	TRBJ1-1	NA	ASSPPDRLIPEAF
NA	TRBV7-2	TRBJ2-3	NA	ASSLPSTDTQY
NA	TRBV11-2	TRBJ2-7	NA	ASSLLQGHEQY
NA	TRBV7-3	TRBJ2-5	NA	ASSFNGGGGETQY